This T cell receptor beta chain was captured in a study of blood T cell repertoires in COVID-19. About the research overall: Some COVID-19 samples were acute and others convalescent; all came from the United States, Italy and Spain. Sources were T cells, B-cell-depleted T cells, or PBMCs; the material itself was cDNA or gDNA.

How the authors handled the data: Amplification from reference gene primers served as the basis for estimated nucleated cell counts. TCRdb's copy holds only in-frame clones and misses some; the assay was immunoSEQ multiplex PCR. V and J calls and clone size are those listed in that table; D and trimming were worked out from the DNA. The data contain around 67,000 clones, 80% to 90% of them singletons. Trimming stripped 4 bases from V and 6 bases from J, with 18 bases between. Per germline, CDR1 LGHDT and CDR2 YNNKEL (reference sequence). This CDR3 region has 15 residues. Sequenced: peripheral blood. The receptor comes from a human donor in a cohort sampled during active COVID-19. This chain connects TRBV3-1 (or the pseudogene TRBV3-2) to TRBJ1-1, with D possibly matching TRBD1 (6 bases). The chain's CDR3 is CASSPRGVTGSEAFF. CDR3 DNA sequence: TGTGCCAGCAGCCCGCGGGGGGTCACAGGGTCTGAAGCTTTCTTT.